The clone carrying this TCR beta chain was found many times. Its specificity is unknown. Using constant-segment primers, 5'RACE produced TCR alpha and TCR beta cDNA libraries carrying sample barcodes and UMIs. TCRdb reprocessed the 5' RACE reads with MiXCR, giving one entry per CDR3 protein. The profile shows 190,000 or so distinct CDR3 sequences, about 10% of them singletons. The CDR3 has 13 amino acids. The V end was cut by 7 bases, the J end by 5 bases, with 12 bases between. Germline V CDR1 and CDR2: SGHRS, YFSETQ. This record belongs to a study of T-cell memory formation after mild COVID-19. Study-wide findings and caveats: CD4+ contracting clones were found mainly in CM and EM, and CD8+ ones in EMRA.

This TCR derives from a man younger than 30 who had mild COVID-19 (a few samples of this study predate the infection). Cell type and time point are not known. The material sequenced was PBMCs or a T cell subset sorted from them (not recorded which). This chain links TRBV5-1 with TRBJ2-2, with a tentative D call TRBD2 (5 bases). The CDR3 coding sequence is TGCGCCAGCGGAAAACGGGAAACCGGGGAGCTGTTTTTT. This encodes CASGKRETGELFF. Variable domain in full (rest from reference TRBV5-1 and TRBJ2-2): KAGVTQTPRYLIKTRGQQVTLSCSPISGHRSVSWYQQTPGQGLQFLFEYFSETQRNKGNFPGRFSGRQFSNSRSEMNVSTLELGDSALYLCASGKRETGELFFGEGSRLTVL.